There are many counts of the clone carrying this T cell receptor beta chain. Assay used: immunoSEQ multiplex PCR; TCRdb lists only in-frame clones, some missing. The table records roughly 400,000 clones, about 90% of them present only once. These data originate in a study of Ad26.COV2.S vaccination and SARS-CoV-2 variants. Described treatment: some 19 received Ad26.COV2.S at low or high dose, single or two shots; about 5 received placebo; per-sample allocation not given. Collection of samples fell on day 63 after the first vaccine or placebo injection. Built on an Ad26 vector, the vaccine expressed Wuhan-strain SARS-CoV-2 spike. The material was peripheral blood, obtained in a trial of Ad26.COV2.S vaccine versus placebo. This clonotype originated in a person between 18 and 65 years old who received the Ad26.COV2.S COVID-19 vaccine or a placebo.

CDR3: CASSLQIAKNIQYF. The CDR3, as DNA: TGTGCCAGCAGCTTGCAGATAGCCAAAAACATTCAGTACTTC. The rearrangement joins TRBV11-2 to TRBJ2-4; D call uncertain. Germline-derived CDR1 and CDR2 are SGHAT and FQNNGV. The CDR3 spans 14 residues. Trimming shortened V by 3 bases and J by 0 bases, and 6 bases separated the two germline ends.